The clone carrying this T cell receptor beta chain appeared a few times. The data were obtained in a study of blood T cell repertoires in COVID-19. The overall study: PBMCs, B-cell-depleted T cells, or T cells were the source of the cDNA or gDNA that made up the material.

Sequenced by immunoSEQ multiplex PCR; TCRdb stores in-frame clones only, minus some. The profile covers a few hundred thousand clones, with nearly 90% appearing a single time and 0.7% to 0.85% taken by the ten largest. Source material: peripheral blood. The sequence was obtained from a woman younger than 45 with acute or convalescent COVID-19.

CDR3 amino acids: CASSPSRGKREEYEQYF. In nucleotides, the CDR3 is TGTGCCAGCAGTCCCTCACGGGGGAAGCGGGAGGAGTACGAGCAGTACTTC. The chain recombines TRBV9 with TRBJ2-7; the match to TRBD2 covers 9 bases. The germline V gene encodes CDR1 SGDLS and CDR2 YYNGEE. This CDR3 contains 17 residues. The junction had 16 bases not matched to a gene; V was cut back by 5 bases and J by 4 bases.